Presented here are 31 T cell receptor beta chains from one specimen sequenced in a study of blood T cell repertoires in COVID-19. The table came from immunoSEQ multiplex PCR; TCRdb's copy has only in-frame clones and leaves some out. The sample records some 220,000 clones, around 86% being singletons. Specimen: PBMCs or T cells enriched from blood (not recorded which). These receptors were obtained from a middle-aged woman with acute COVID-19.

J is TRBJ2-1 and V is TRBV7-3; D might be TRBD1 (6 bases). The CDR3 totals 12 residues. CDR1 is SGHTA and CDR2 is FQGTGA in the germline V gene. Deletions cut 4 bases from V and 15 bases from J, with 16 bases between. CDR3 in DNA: TGTGCCAGCAGCTCCCCTACAGGACAGCTGTTCTTC. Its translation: CASSSPTGQLFF.

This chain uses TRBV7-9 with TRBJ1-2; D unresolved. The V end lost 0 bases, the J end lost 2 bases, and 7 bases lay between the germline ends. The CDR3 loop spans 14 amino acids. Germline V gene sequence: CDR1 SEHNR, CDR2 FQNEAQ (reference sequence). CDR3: CASSLARSNYGYTF. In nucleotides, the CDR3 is TGTGCCAGCAGCTTAGCGCGATCGAACTATGGCTACACCTTC.

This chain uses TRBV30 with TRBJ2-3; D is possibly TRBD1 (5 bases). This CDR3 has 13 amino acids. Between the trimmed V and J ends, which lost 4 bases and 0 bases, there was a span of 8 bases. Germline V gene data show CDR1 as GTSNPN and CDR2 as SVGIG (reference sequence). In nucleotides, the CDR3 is TGTGCCTGGAACAGGCCAAGCACAGATACGCAGTATTTT. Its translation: CAWNRPSTDTQYF.

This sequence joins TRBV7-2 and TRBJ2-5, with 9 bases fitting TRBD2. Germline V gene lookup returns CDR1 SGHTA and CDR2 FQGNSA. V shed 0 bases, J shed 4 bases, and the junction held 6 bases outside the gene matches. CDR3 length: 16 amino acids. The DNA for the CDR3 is TGTGCCAGCAGCTTAGCTGGCGGGGGGGTTGGAGAGACCCAGTACTTC. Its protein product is CASSLAGGGVGETQYF.

This CDR3 reads CASSLGGVGQPQHF. The DNA for the CDR3 is TGCGCCAGCAGCTTGGGGGGGGTAGGGCAGCCCCAGCATTTT. The rearrangement joins TRBV5-1 to TRBJ1-5, with D possibly TRBD1 on 5 matching bases. Trimming took 0 bases from V and 7 from J, leaving 11 bases between them. The CDR3 has 14 residues. Germline CDR1 SGHRS, CDR2 YFSETQ.

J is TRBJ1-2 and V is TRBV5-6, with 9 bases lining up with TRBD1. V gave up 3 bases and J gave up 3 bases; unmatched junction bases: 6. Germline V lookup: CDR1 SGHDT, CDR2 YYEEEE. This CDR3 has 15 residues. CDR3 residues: CASSSLDRGYYGYTF. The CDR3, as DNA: TGTGCCAGCAGCTCCCTCGACAGGGGGTACTATGGCTACACCTTC.

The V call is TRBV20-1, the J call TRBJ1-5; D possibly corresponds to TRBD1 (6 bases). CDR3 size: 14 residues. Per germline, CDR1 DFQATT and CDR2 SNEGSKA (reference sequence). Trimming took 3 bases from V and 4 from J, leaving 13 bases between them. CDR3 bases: TGCAGTGCTAGTATTAACAGGGATAATCAGCCCCAGCATTTT. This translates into CSASINRDNQPQHF.

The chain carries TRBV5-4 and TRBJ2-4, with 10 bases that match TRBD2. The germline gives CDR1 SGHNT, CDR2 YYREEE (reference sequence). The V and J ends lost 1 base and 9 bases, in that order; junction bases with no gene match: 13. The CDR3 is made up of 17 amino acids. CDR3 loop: CASSLLLTAGGSGIQYF. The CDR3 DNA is TGTGCCAGCAGCTTGTTGTTGACAGCGGGGGGGTCCGGCATTCAGTACTTC.

The CDR3 DNA reads as TGTGCCAGCAGCTCAACTTTAAACTCTCGTCGGCATTTT. Residues: CASSSTLNSRRHF. The rearrangement uses TRBV5-5 and TRBJ1-5; no definite D call. Germline-derived CDR1 and CDR2 are SGHKS and YYEKEE (reference sequence). The CDR3 extends over 13 amino acids. The V end lost 3 bases, the J end lost 15 bases, and 19 bases lay between the germline ends.

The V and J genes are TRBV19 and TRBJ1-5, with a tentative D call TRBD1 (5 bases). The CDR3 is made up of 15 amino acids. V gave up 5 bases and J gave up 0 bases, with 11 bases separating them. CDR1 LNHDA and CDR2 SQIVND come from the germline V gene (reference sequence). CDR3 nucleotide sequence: TGTGCCAGTAGTGCAGGGTTTTATAGCAATCAGCCCCAGCATTTT. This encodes CASSAGFYSNQPQHF.

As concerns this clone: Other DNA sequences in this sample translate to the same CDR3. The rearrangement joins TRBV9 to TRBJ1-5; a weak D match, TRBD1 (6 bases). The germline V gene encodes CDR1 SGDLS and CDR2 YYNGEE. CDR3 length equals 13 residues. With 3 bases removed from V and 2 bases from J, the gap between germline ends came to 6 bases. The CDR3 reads CASSGTGNQPQHF. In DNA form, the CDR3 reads TGTGCCAGCAGCGGGACAGGCAATCAGCCCCAGCATTTT.

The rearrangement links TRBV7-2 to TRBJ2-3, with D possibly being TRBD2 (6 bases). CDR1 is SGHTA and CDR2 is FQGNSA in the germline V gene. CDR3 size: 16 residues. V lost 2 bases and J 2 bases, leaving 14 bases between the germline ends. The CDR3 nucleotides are TGTGCCAGCAGCTTACGGGGTAGCGGATCCACAGATACGCAGTATTTT. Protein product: CASSLRGSGSTDTQYF. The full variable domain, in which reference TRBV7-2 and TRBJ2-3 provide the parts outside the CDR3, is GAGVSQSPSNKVTEKGKDVELRCDPISGHTALYWYRQSLGQGLEFLIYFQGNSAPDKSGLPSDRFSAERTGGSVSTLTIQRTQQEDSAVYLCASSLRGSGSTDTQYFGPGTRLTVL.

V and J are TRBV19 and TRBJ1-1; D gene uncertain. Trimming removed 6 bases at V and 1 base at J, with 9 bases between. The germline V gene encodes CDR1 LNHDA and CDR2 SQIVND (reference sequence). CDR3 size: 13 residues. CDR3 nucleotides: TGTGCCAGTAGCCTACAGAGGAACACTGAAGCTTTCTTT. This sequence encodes CASSLQRNTEAFF.

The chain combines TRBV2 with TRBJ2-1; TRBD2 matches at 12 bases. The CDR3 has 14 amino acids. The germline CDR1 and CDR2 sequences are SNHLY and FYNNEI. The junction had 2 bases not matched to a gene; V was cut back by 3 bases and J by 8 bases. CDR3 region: CASSDLAGGDEQFF. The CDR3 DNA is TGTGCCAGCAGTGACCTAGCGGGGGGGGATGAGCAGTTCTTC.

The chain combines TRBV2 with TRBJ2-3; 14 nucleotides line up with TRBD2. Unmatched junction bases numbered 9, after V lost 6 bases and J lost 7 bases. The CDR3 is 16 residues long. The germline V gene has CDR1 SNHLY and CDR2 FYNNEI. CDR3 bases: TGTGCCAGCAGCGCCACCGGGACTAGCGGGGGCCATACGCAGTATTTT. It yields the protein CASSATGTSGGHTQYF.

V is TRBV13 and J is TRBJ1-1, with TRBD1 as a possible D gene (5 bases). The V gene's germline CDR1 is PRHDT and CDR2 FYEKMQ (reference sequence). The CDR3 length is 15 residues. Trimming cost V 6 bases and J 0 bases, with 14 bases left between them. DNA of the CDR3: TGTGCCAGCAGGGATATGGGGCAGCTGAACACTGAAGCTTTCTTT. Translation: CASRDMGQLNTEAFF.

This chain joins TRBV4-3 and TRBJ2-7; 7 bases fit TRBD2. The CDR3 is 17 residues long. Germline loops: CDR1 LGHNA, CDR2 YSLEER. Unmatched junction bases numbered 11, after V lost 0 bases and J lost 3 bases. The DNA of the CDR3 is TGCGCCAGCAGCCAAGACCAGTCCGGGACTAACTACTACGAGCAGTACTTC. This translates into CASSQDQSGTNYYEQYF.

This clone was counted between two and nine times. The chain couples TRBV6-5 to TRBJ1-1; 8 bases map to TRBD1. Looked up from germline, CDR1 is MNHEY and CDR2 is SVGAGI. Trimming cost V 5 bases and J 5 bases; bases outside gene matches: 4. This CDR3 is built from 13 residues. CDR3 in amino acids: CASSTGGRTEAFF. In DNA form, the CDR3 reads TGTGCCAGCAGTACAGGGGGTCGGACTGAAGCTTTCTTT.

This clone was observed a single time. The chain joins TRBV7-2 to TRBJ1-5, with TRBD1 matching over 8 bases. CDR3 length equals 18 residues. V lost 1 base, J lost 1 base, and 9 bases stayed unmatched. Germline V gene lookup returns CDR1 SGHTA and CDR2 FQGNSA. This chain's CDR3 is CASSLVRAGGGSNQPQHF. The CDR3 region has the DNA TGTGCCAGCAGCTTAGTTAGGGCAGGGGGCGGGAGCAATCAGCCCCAGCATTTT.

CDR3 loop: CASRSGTDYGYTF. The CDR3 region has the DNA TGTGCCAGCAGGTCCGGGACAGACTATGGCTACACCTTC. This sequence joins TRBV27 and TRBJ1-2; 7 bases agree with TRBD1. Trimming at V came to 6 bases and at J to 3 bases, leaving 4 bases not matched to a gene. This CDR3 has 13 residues. Germline CDR1 MNHEY, CDR2 SMNVEV (reference sequence).

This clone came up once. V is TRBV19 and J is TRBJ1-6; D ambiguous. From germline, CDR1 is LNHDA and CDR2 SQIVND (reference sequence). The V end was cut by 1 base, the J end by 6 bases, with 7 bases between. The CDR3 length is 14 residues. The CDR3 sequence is CASSIAVSNSPLHF. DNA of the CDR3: TGTGCCAGTAGTATAGCAGTTTCTAATTCACCCCTCCACTTT.

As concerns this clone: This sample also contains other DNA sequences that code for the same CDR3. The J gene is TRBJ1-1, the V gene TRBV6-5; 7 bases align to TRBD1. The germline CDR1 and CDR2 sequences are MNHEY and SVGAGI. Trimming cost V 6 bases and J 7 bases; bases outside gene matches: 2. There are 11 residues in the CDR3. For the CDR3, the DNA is TGTGCCAGCAGCTCAGGGGGTGAAGCTTTCTTT. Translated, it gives CASSSGGEAFF.

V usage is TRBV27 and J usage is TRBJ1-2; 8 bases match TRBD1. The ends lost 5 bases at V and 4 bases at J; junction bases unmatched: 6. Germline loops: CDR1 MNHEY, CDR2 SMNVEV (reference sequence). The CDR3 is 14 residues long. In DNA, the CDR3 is TGTGCCAGCAGTCCCAGGGGGCTGGGCTATGGCTACACCTTC. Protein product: CASSPRGLGYGYTF.

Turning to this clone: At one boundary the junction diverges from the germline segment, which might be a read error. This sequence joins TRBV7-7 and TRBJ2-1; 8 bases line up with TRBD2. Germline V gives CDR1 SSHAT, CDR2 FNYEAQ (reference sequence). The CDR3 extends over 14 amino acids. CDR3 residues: CASSLDGGAVEQFF. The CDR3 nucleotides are TGTGCTAGCAGCTTAGACGGGGGGGCGGTTGAGCAGTTCTTC. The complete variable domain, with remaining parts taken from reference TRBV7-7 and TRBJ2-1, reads GAGVSQSPRYKVTKRGQDVTLRCDPISSHATLYWYQQALGQGPEFLTYFNYEAQPDKSGLPSDRFSAERPEGSISTLTIQRTEQRDSAMYRCASSLDGGAVEQFFGPGTRLTVL.

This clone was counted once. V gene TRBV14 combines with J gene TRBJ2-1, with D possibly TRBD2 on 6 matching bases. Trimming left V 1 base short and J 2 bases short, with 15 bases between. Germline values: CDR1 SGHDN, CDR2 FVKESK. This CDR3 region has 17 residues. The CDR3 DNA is TGTGCCAGCAGCCAAGGATCTATGGGAGGCACCTACAATGAGCAGTTCTTC. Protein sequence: CASSQGSMGGTYNEQFF.

CDR3: CASSQEQNEKLFF. The DNA for the CDR3 is TGTGCCAGCAGCCAAGAGCAGAATGAAAAACTGTTTTTT. The chain is built from TRBV4-2 and TRBJ1-4; the D is unclear. This CDR3 region has 13 residues. Trimming shortened V by 0 bases and J by 5 bases, and 4 bases separated the two germline ends. The germline CDR1 and CDR2 sequences are LGHNA and YNFKEQ.

CDR3 in amino acids: CASSWGQGKGNTIYF. DNA for the CDR3: TGTGCCAGCAGTTGGGGACAGGGGAAAGGAAACACCATATATTTT. This chain links TRBV6-6 with TRBJ1-3, with 10 nucleotides matching TRBD1. The J segment lost 4 bases and the V segment lost 4 bases, leaving 4 bases of the junction unmatched. This CDR3 region has 15 residues. The germline V gene has CDR1 MNHNY and CDR2 SVGAGI (reference sequence).

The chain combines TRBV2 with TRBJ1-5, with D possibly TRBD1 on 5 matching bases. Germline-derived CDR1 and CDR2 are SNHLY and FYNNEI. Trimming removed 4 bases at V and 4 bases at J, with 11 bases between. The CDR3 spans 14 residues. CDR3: CASSGRGNNQPQHF. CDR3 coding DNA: TGTGCCAGCAGTGGACGGGGGAATAATCAGCCCCAGCATTTT.

CDR3: CASRIRVDAGDTQYF. The CDR3 bases are TGTGCCAGCAGGATTCGGGTTGATGCTGGGGATACGCAGTATTTT. The chain uses TRBV7-9 and TRBJ2-3, with D uncertain. The CDR3 is 15 residues long. Germline values: CDR1 SEHNR, CDR2 FQNEAQ (reference sequence). V was pared by 6 bases and J by 6 bases, with 19 bases between.

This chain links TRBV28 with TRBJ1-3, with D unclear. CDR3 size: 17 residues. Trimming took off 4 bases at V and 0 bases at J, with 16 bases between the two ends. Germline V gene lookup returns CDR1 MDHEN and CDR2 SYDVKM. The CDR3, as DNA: TGTGCCAGCAGTTCCTCTCAAGCAGGCATCTCTGGAAACACCATATATTTT. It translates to CASSSSQAGISGNTIYF.

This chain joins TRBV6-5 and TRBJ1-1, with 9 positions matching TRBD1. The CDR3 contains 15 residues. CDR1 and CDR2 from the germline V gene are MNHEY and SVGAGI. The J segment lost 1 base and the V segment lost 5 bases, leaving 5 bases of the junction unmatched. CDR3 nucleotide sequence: TGTGCCAGCAGTCCCCCGGACAGGGGGAACACTGAAGCTTTCTTT. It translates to CASSPPDRGNTEAFF.